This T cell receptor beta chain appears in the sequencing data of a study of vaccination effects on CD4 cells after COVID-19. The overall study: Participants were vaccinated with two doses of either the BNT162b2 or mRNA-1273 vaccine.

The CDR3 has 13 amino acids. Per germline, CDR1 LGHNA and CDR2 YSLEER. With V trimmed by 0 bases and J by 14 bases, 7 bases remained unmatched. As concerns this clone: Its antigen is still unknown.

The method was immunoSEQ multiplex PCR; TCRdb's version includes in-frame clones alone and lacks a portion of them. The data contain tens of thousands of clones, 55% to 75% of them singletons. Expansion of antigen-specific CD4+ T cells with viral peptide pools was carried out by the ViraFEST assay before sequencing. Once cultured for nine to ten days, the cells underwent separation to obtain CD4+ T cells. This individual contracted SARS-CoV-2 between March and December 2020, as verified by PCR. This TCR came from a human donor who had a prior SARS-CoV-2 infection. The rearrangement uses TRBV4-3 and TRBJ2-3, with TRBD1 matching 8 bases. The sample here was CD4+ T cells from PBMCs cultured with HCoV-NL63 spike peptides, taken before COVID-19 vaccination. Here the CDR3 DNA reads TGCGCCAGCAGCCAAGAACCTGGGACAGGCATGTATTTT. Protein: CASSQEPGTGMYF.